Described below is a single T cell receptor beta chain sequence and its context. No antigen is known for it. CDR1 is MNHNS and CDR2 is SASEGT in the germline V gene. V was cut by 5 bases and J by 0 bases, with 10 bases left in between. This CDR3 has 14 residues. The data are from a study of radiation and T cells in renal cell carcinoma. Study information: Nephrectomy followed 15 Gy stereotactic body radiation by 4 weeks.

Stated time point: baseline pretreatment blood. Treatment meaning: 15 Gy SBRT to primary tumor, nephrectomy 4 weeks later. Clear cell pathology was present in this patient's renal cell carcinoma. Study results and caveats: Top tumor clonotypes rose in blood 2 weeks post-radiation, then contracted.

Generated by immunoSEQ multiplex PCR, the TCRdb table keeps only in-frame clones and is missing some. The sample holds about 130,000 clones, about 88% seen once. This clonotype originated in a woman aged 45-59 years with renal cell carcinoma. This chain links TRBV6-1 with TRBJ1-2; D unresolved. Specimen: blood, collected from a patient whose treatment included radiotherapy and nephrectomy. DNA of the CDR3: TGTGCCAGCAGTCCCCAGACCTCTAACTATGGCTACACCTTC. This sequence encodes CASSPQTSNYGYTF.